Listed below are T cell receptor beta chains from one sample, sequenced in a study of T-cell reconstitution after alpha-beta-depleted transplantation in children. One entry per CDR3 protein results from TCRdb running MiXCR on the PCR reads. Of 120,000 to 150,000 distinct CDR3 sequences listed, around 9% are singletons. Material: PBMCs, mostly from graft donor cells, obtained 180 days after TCRalphabeta/CD19-depleted stem cell transplant. The origin of the receptors is a female patient between 2 and 15 years old who had a stem cell transplant for congenital amegakaryocytic thrombocytopenia, so the T cells may come from the graft donor. The CDR3 runs from the conserved cysteine through the conserved F or W. The D gene is left open where the match is weak. Size is stated for part of the rows, as once, few or many counts, or as a class when the clone is expanded.

V,J,D,size,CDR3,DNA
TRBV27,TRBJ2-5,TRBD2,many,CASRSSGGNLLGETQYF,TGTGCCAGCAGGTCTAGCGGGGGGAACCTCCTAGGGGAGACCCAGTACTTC
TRBV5-1,TRBJ2-1,.,many,CASSLVPVGDNEQFF,TGCGCCAGCAGCTTGGTACCGGTTGGGGACAATGAGCAGTTCTTC
TRBV9,TRBJ1-6,.,many,CASSPSGAYNSPLHF,TGTGCCAGCAGCCCCAGCGGGGCCTATAATTCACCCCTCCACTTT
TRBV28,TRBJ2-7,.,many,CASSLFSRDLQYF,TGTGCCAGCAGTTTATTTTCGCGCGATCTTCAGTACTTC
TRBV27,TRBJ2-7,TRBD1,many,CASSPLTGRNYEQYF,TGTGCCAGCAGTCCACTGACAGGGAGAAACTACGAGCAGTACTTC
TRBV4-1,TRBJ1-5,.,many,CASSQEAGAGWNQPQHF,TGCGCCAGCAGCCAAGAAGCCGGGGCAGGGTGGAATCAGCCCCAGCATTTT
TRBV12-3/TRBV12-4,TRBJ1-3,TRBD1,many,CASSWTGLTVDTIYF,TGTGCCAGCAGTTGGACAGGGCTCACTGTGGACACCATATATTTT
TRBV29-1,TRBJ2-1,.,many,CSVEDHRPNEQFF,TGCAGCGTTGAAGACCACCGCCCCAATGAGCAGTTCTTC
TRBV20-1,TRBJ1-5,.,many,CSAMRGSGPQHF,TGCAGTGCTATGAGGGGATCGGGGCCCCAGCATTTT
TRBV18,TRBJ2-7,TRBD1,few,CASSPGQGYSLYEQYF,TGTGCCAGCTCACCCGGACAGGGCTACTCTCTCTACGAGCAGTACTTC
TRBV12-3/TRBV12-4,TRBJ2-3,TRBD1,many,CASSPRQGGDTQYF,TGTGCCAGCAGTCCCCGACAGGGGGGAGATACGCAGTATTTT
TRBV5-1,TRBJ2-1,.,many,CASSLVGRTYNEQFF,TGCGCCAGCAGCTTGGTGGGACGAACCTACAATGAGCAGTTCTTC
TRBV24-1,TRBJ2-5,TRBD1,many,CATSDNRGVETQYF,TGTGCCACCAGTGATAACAGGGGTGTGGAGACCCAGTACTTC
TRBV5-5,TRBJ2-1,TRBD2,many,CASSYLIAGGGNEQFF,TGTGCCAGCAGCTACCTGATAGCGGGAGGGGGCAATGAGCAGTTCTTC
TRBV19,TRBJ2-7,.,many,CASSISLTYEQYF,TGTGCCAGTAGTATCAGCCTCACCTACGAGCAGTACTTC
TRBV12-3/TRBV12-4,TRBJ2-1,.,many,CASNTPGTPRNEQFF,TGTGCCAGCAACACCCCGGGGACGCCACGGAATGAGCAGTTCTTC
TRBV3-1,TRBJ2-5,.,many,CASSKALQETQYF,TGTGCCAGCAGCAAAGCACTCCAAGAGACCCAGTACTTC
TRBV7-6,TRBJ2-7,.,.,CASSLAGGEEQYF,TGTGCCAGCAGCTTAGCGGGGGGCGAAGAGCAGTACTTC
TRBV7-2,TRBJ2-5,.,few,CASSLGRLLQETQYF,TGTGCCAGCAGCTTAGGAAGACTCCTACAAGAGACCCAGTACTTC
TRBV3-1,TRBJ2-7,.,.,CASSQNLTGFREQYF,TGTGCCAGCAGCCAAAACCTGACAGGATTTAGGGAGCAGTACTTC
TRBV12-3/TRBV12-4,TRBJ2-2,TRBD1,few,CASRGTDYTGELFF,TGTGCCAGCAGGGGGACAGATTACACCGGGGAGCTGTTTTTT
TRBV27,TRBJ2-1,TRBD1,.,CASSPYRTGSSYNEQFF,TGTGCCAGCAGTCCGTACCGGACAGGTAGTTCCTACAATGAGCAGTTCTTC
TRBV5-1,TRBJ1-1,TRBD1,many,CASSLVTGWNTEAFF,TGCGCCAGCAGCTTGGTGACAGGGTGGAACACTGAAGCTTTCTTT
TRBV5-1,TRBJ1-1,.,many,CASYDGMNTEAFF,TGCGCCAGCTATGACGGGATGAACACTGAAGCTTTCTTT
TRBV20-1,TRBJ1-6,.,few,CSAFRDESSYNSPLHF,TGCAGTGCTTTCCGGGACGAGAGCTCCTATAATTCACCCCTCCACTTT
TRBV24-1,TRBJ2-5,.,many,CATSDPGQLKETQYF,TGTGCCACCAGTGATCCAGGACAGCTTAAAGAGACCCAGTACTTC
TRBV5-5,TRBJ2-7,.,many,CASSLMAGPTISYEQYF,TGTGCCAGCAGCTTGATGGCAGGCCCTACCATTTCCTACGAGCAGTACTTC
TRBV27,TRBJ1-2,.,few,CASMGYWSYGYTF,TGTGCCAGCATGGGGTATTGGAGCTATGGCTACACCTTC
TRBV5-1,TRBJ1-6,.,many,CASSLEVRLNSPLHF,TGCGCCAGCAGCTTGGAGGTCAGACTTAATTCACCCCTCCACTTT
TRBV20-1,TRBJ2-1,TRBD2,.,CSATPGLAGRNEQFF,TGCAGTGCTACCCCTGGACTAGCGGGAAGGAATGAGCAGTTCTTC
TRBV5-1,TRBJ1-1,.,many,CASSLAGGVRNTEAFF,TGCGCCAGCAGCTTGGCCGGGGGGGTCAGGAACACTGAAGCTTTCTTT
TRBV28,TRBJ2-3,.,many,CASTPVGLNTDTQYF,TGTGCCAGCACCCCTGTAGGACTAAACACAGATACGCAGTATTTT
TRBV6-5,TRBJ2-1,.,.,CASSLRRAGSNNEQFF,TGTGCCAGCAGCCTCAGGAGAGCGGGTTCGAACAATGAGCAGTTCTTC
TRBV20-1,TRBJ2-6,.,.,CSARDSSEFYSGANVLTF,TGCAGTGCTAGGGACTCCTCCGAGTTCTACTCTGGGGCCAACGTCCTGACTTTC
TRBV4-3,TRBJ2-7,TRBD2,many,CASSQASGSSYEQYF,TGCGCCAGCAGCCAAGCTAGCGGGAGCTCCTACGAGCAGTACTTC
TRBV5-4,TRBJ2-1,TRBD2,.,CASSLLLANYNEQFF,TGTGCCAGCAGCTTGCTACTAGCGAACTACAATGAGCAGTTCTTC
TRBV28,TRBJ2-1,.,.,CASSLWQRSNEQFF,TGTGCCAGCAGTTTGTGGCAGCGGTCCAATGAGCAGTTCTTC
TRBV6-1,TRBJ1-6,.,.,CASSDRGGSPLHF,TGTGCCAGCAGTGACAGGGGTGGGTCACCCCTCCACTTT
TRBV28,TRBJ2-1,TRBD1,.,CASRGQWGWGYNEQFF,TGTGCCAGCAGGGGACAGTGGGGATGGGGATACAATGAGCAGTTCTTC
TRBV12-3/TRBV12-4,TRBJ2-3,TRBD2,.,CASSLSLAGATQYF,TGTGCCAGCAGTTTAAGCCTAGCGGGAGCCACGCAGTATTTT
TRBV7-2,TRBJ1-6,.,once,CASSQGITGDSPLHF,TGTGCCAGCAGCCAGGGCATCACTGGGGATTCACCCCTCCACTTT
TRBV5-1,TRBJ1-1,TRBD1,many,CATTTGSLRAEAFF,TGCGCCACTACGACAGGGTCCCTGAGGGCTGAAGCTTTCTTT
TRBV5-1,TRBJ2-3,TRBD1,many,CASSLGPGQDTDTQYF,TGCGCCAGCAGCTTGGGACCGGGACAGGACACAGATACGCAGTATTTT
TRBV29-1,TRBJ2-5,TRBD2,many,CSVEPSGREETQYF,TGCAGCGTTGAACCTAGCGGGAGAGAAGAGACCCAGTACTTC
TRBV4-3,TRBJ1-2,.,few,CASSQNRAKRGYTF,TGCGCCAGCAGCCAGAACAGGGCCAAGAGGGGCTACACCTTC
TRBV28,TRBJ2-5,.,many,CASSLTGDQETQYF,TGTGCCAGCAGCCTGACGGGGGACCAAGAGACCCAGTACTTC
TRBV6-2/TRBV6-3,TRBJ2-1,TRBD2,many,CASTKGKTSGSYNEQFF,TGTGCCAGCACCAAAGGGAAAACTAGCGGGTCCTACAATGAGCAGTTCTTC
TRBV19,TRBJ1-1,TRBD1,.,CASSTIQGLEAFF,TGTGCCAGTAGTACCATACAGGGGCTTGAAGCTTTCTTT
TRBV5-1,TRBJ2-5,.,many,CASSLFQGVIGETQYF,TGCGCCAGCAGCTTGTTCCAGGGAGTAATAGGAGAGACCCAGTACTTC
TRBV5-1,TRBJ2-1,TRBD2,many,CASSLVLAGGFDEQFF,TGCGCCAGCAGCTTGGTGCTAGCGGGAGGGTTTGATGAGCAGTTCTTC